This entry features one T cell receptor beta chain sequence. The sample originates from a study of technical replicates of blood from a handful of donors. The method was immunoSEQ multiplex PCR; TCRdb's version includes in-frame clones alone and lacks a portion of them. The repertoire consists of around 60,000 clones, with nearly 95% occurring once and the leading ten covering 3.5% to 5%. The CDR3 extends over 18 amino acids. The V gene's germline CDR1 is ENHRY and CDR2 SYGVKD. V trimming: 4 bases; J trimming: 4 bases; junction bases outside the gene matches: 11. Sequenced sample: PBMCs. The receptor was derived from a human donor in good health. Some clones in this sample may be carry-over from other donors' samples. This rearrangement joins TRBV10-3 to TRBJ2-5; TRBD2 aligns across 14 bases. Written as DNA, the CDR3 is TGTGCCATCAGTGTCGGACTAGCGGGAGGAGACACGAGAGAGACCCAGTACTTC. This encodes CAISVGLAGGDTRETQYF.